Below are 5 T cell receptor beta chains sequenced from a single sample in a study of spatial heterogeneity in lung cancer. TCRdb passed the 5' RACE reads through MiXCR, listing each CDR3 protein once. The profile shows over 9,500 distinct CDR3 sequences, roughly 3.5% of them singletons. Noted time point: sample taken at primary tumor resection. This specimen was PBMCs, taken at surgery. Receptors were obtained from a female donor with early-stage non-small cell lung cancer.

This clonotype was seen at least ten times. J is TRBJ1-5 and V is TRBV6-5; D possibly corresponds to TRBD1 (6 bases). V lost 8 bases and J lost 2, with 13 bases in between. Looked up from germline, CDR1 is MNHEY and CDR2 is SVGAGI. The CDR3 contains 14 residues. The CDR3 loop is CASWKAGGNQPQHF. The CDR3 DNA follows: TGTGCCAGCTGGAAGGCAGGGGGCAATCAGCCCCAGCATTTT.

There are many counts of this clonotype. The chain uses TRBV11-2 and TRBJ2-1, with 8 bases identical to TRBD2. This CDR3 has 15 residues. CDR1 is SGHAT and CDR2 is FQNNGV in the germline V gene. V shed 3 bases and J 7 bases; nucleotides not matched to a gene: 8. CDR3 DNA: TGTGCCAGCAGCTTGCAGACGGGGGGGCGTAATGAGCAGTTCTTC. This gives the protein CASSLQTGGRNEQFF.

The CDR3 loop reads CASSHRDRGPYEQYF. The CDR3 nucleotides read TGTGCCAGCAGCCACCGGGACAGGGGGCCTTACGAGCAGTACTTC. The chain joins TRBV5-4 to TRBJ2-7, with 12 bases lining up with TRBD1. CDR3 length equals 15 residues. CDR1 and CDR2 from the germline V gene are SGHNT and YYREEE (reference sequence). With 4 bases clipped from V and 4 bases from J, the junction kept 6 bases outside the gene matches.

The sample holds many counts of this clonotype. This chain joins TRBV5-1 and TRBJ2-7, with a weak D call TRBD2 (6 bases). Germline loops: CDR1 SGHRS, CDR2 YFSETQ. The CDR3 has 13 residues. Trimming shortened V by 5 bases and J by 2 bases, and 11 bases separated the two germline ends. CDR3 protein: CASRWDFTYEQYF. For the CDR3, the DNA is TGCGCCAGCAGGTGGGACTTCACCTACGAGCAGTACTTC.

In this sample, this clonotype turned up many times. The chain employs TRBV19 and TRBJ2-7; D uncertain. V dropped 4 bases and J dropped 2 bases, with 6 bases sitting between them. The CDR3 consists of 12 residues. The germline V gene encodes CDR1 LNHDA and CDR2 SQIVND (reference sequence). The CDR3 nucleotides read TGTGCCAGTAGTAGTGCAGCCTACGAGCAGTACTTC. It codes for CASSSAAYEQYF.